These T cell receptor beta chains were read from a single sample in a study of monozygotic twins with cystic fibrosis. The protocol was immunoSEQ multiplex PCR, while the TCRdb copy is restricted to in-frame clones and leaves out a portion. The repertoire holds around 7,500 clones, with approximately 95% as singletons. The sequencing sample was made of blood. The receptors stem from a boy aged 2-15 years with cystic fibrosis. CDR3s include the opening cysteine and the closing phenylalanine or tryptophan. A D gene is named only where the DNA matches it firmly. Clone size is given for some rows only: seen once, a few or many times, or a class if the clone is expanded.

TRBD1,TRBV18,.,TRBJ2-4,TGTGCCAGCTCACCTGACAGGGTAGCCAAAAACATTCAGTACTTC,CASSPDRVAKNIQYF
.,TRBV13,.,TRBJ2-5,TGTGCCAGCAGCTTGTTCAGCCCCCAAGAGACCCAGTACTTC,CASSLFSPQETQYF
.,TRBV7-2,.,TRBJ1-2,TGTGCCAGCAGCCGAGACAGCCGAGCTAACTATGGCTACACCTTC,CASSRDSRANYGYTF
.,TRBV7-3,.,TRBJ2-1,TGTGCCAGCAGCTCTCGGTTAGCTGACGATGAGCAGTTCTTC,CASSSRLADDEQFF
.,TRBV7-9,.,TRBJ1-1,TGTGCCAGCAGCCCAGAAGGCGGATTGAACACTGAAGCTTTCTTT,CASSPEGGLNTEAFF
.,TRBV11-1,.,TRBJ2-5,TGTGCCAGCAGCTTAATAGAGACCCAGTACTTC,CASSLIETQYF
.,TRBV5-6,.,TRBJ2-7,TGTGCCAGCAGCTCCGGGTCCTACGAGCAGTACTTC,CASSSGSYEQYF
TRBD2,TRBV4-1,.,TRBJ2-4,TGCGCCAGCAGCCAAAACATAGCGGGGGGGACCAAAAACATTCAGTACTTC,CASSQNIAGGTKNIQYF
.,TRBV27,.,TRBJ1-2,TGTGCCAGCAGTTTAAGAGGGAATGGCTACACCTTC,CASSLRGNGYTF
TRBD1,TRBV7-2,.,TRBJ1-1,TGTGCCAGCAGCCTTACAGGGGGGTTAGGAATGAACACTGAAGCTTTCTTT,CASSLTGGLGMNTEAFF
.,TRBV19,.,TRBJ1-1,TGTGCCAGTAGTCCTATTCGTGAGGTCACTGAAGCTTTCTTT,CASSPIREVTEAFF
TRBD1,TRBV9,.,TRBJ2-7,TGTGCCAGCAGCCCCTGGGACAGGGAGAGGTCCTACGAGCAGTACTTC,CASSPWDRERSYEQYF
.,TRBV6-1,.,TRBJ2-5,TGTGCCAGCAGTGAAGCCCCGGGGGCTCAACCTATGCAAGAGACCCAGTACTTC,CASSEAPGAQPMQETQYF
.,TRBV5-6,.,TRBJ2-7,TGTGCCAGCAGCTTTGGGACACTTATTTACGAGCAGTACTTC,CASSFGTLIYEQYF
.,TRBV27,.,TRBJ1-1,TGTGCCAGCAGAGCCTATTCAGGGCTAGATGAAGCTTTCTTT,CASRAYSGLDEAFF
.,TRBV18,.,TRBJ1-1,TGTGCCAGCTCACCACCGGACAGTGTATCTGAAGCTTTCTTT,CASSPPDSVSEAFF
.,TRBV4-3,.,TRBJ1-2,TGCGCCAGCAGCCAAGATGAAGCCAGGCGCTATGGCTACACCTTC,CASSQDEARRYGYTF
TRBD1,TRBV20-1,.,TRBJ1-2,TGCAGTGCCGGGACAGTTTATGGCTACACCTTC,CSAGTVYGYTF
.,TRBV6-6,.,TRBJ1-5,TGTGCCACCAAAGAGGAGGGCAATCAGCCCCAGCATTTT,CATKEEGNQPQHF
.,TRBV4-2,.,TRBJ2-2,TGTGCCAGCAGCCACCTCTGGTACGGTTCGGGGAATAACACCGGGGAGCTGTTTTTT,CASSHLWYGSGNNTGELFF
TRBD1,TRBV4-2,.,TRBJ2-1,TGTGCCAGCAGCCTCTTCGGACAGGGGGGTAATGAGCAGTTCTTC,CASSLFGQGGNEQFF
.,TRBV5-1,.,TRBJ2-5,TGCGCCAGCAATCCGTACAGCGGGACCCAGTACTTC,CASNPYSGTQYF
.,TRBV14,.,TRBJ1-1,TGTGCCAGCAGCCAAGTCGGAAGGGTTCGCACTGAAGCTTTCTTT,CASSQVGRVRTEAFF
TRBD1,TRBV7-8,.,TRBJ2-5,TGTGCCAGCAGCTCGTCCGGGACAGGACAAGAGACCCAGTACTTC,CASSSSGTGQETQYF
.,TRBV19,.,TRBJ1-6,TGTGCCACCGGGACGGAGAGCTCCTATAATTCACCCCTCCACTTT,CATGTESSYNSPLHF
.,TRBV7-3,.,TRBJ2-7,TGTGCCAGCAGCGCGGTACAGGGAGCCTACGAGCAGTACTTC,CASSAVQGAYEQYF
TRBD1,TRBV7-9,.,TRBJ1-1,TGTGCCAGCAAGGCCCATACCGGGACAGGGGGGCTACGGGGCACTGAAGCTTTCTTT,CASKAHTGTGGLRGTEAFF
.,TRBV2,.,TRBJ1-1,TGTGCCAGCAGTGAACTTCGAAACACTGAAGCTTTCTTT,CASSELRNTEAFF
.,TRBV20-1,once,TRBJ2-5,TGCAGTGCTCCGACTTGGGGGACCCAGTACTTC,CSAPTWGTQYF
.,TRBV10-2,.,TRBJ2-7,TGCGCCAGCAGTGAGGCTAGGGCCGAAGGCTTGTACGAGCAGTACTTC,CASSEARAEGLYEQYF
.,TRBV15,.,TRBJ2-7,TGTGCCACCAGCCTGAGATCCAGCTCCTACGAGCAGTACTTC,CATSLRSSSYEQYF
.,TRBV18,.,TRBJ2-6,TGTGCCAGCTCACCAATTAGGGCTAGCTCTGGGGCCAACGTCCTGACTTTC,CASSPIRASSGANVLTF
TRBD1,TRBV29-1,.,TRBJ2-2,TGCAGCGTTGGATCACAGGGGGCGAACACCGGGGAGCTGTTTTTT,CSVGSQGANTGELFF
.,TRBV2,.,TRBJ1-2,TGTGCCAGCAGTGAAGATCGGGAGGACGATTCTTATGGCTACACCTTC,CASSEDREDDSYGYTF
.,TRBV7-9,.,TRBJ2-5,TGTGCCAGCAGCTTATCTCCCCAGGAGCAAGAGACCCAGTACTTC,CASSLSPQEQETQYF
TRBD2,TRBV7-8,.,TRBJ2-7,TGTGCCAGCAGCTTAGTCTGGGCGGGGGGCTACGAGCAGTACTTC,CASSLVWAGGYEQYF
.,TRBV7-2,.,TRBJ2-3,TGTGCCAGCAGCCAGGGACTGGTTAGCACAGATACGCAGTATTTT,CASSQGLVSTDTQYF
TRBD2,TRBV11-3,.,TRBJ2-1,TGTGCCAGCAGCTTAGATTCCGACGGGGGGGCACACAATGAGCAGTTCTTC,CASSLDSDGGAHNEQFF
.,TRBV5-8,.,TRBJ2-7,TGTGCCAGCAGCTTGATTCGGTCACCGACCGATAGCTCCTACGAGCAGTACTTC,CASSLIRSPTDSSYEQYF
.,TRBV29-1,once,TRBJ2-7,TGCAGCGGACGGGGGGCAGGGACCTACGAGCAGTACTTC,CSGRGAGTYEQYF
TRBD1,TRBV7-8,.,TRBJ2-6,TGTGCCAGCAGCTTAGAGGACAGGGGGCGTGGGGCCAACGTCCTGACTTTC,CASSLEDRGRGANVLTF
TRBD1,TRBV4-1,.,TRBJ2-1,TGCGCCAGCAGCCAGGGACAGGGAAGCTCCTACAATGAGCAGTTCTTC,CASSQGQGSSYNEQFF
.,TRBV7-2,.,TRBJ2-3,TGTGCCAGCAGCTTAGCGGGCAGCCTTGATACGCAGTATTTT,CASSLAGSLDTQYF
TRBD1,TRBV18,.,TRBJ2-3,TGTGCCAGCTCAGAGATGGACAGGGGCACAGATACGCAGTATTTT,CASSEMDRGTDTQYF
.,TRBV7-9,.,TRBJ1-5,TGTGCCAGCAGCTTAGCGGTGGGTAATCAGCCCCAGCATTTT,CASSLAVGNQPQHF
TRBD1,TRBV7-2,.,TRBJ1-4,TGTGCCAGCAGCCCGGGACAGGGGGCAGGTGAAAAACTGTTTTTT,CASSPGQGAGEKLFF
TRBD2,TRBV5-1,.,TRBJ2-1,TGCGCCAGCAGCAAGACTAGCGGGCCGTACAATGAGCAGTTCTTC,CASSKTSGPYNEQFF
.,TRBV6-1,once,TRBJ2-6,TGTGCCAGCAGTGATACGGTAGCTGGGGCCAACGTCCTGACTTTC,CASSDTVAGANVLTF
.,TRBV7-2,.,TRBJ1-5,TGTGCCAGCAGCTTAGTCTCTCCTCAGCCCCAGCATTTT,CASSLVSPQPQHF
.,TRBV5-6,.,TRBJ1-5,TGTGCCAGCAGCTTGAGAGGCACTAGCAATCAGCCCCAGCATTTT,CASSLRGTSNQPQHF
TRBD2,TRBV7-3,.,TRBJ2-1,TGTGCCAGCAGTCCCGGGGGGAGCTCCTACAATGAGCAGTTCTTC,CASSPGGSSYNEQFF
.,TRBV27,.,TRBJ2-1,TGTGCCAGCAGTCCTCAGGAGCACAATGAGCAGTTCTTC,CASSPQEHNEQFF
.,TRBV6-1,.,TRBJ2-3,TGTGCCAGCAGTGAATTCCAAGATACGCAGTATTTT,CASSEFQDTQYF
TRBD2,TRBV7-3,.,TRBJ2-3,TGTGCCAGCAGCCCCCGGCGGGGGAGGCAGTATTTT,CASSPRRGRQYF
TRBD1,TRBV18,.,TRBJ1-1,TGTGCCAGCTCACCAGGACAGGGGAACACTGAAGCTTTCTTT,CASSPGQGNTEAFF
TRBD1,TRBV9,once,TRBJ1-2,TGTGCCAGCAGCGTAGATACAGGGGCGTATGGCTACACCTTC,CASSVDTGAYGYTF